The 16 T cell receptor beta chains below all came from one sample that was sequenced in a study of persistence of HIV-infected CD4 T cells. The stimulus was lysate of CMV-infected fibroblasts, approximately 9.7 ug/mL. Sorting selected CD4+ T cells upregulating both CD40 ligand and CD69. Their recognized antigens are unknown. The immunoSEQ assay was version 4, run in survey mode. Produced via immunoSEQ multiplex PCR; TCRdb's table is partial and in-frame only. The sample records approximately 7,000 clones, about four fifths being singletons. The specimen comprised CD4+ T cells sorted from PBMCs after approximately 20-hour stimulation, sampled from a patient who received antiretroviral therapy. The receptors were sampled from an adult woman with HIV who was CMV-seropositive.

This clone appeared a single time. The CDR3 DNA is TGTGCCAGCAGCCAATACAGGGTCTACAATGAGCAGTTCTTC. Translated, it gives CASSQYRVYNEQFF. The V call is TRBV3-1 (or the pseudogene TRBV3-2), the J call TRBJ2-1; the D gene is possibly TRBD1 (6 bases). This CDR3 comprises 14 residues. V gave up 2 bases and J gave up 3 bases, with 8 bases separating them. CDR1 and CDR2 from the germline V gene are LGHDT and YNNKEL (reference sequence).

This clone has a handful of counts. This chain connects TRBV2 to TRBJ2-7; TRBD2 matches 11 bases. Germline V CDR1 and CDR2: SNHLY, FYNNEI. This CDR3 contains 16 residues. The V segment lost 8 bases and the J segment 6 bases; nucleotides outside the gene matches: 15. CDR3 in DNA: TGTGCCAGCCCAGCTGATAGACTAGCGGGAATCAGCGAGCAGTACTTC. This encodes CASPADRLAGISEQYF.

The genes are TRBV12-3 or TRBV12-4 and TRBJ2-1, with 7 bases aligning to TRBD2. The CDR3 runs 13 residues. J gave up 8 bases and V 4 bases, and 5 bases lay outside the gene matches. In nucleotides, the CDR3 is TGTGCCAGCAGTTGGCGGGGGTTCGATGAGCAGTTCTTC. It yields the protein CASSWRGFDEQFF.

CDR3 in DNA: TGTGCCAGCAGCTTAGACAGGGTGGGCACTGAAGCTTTCTTT. It is translated as CASSLDRVGTEAFF. The chain carries TRBV5-4 and TRBJ1-1; 7 nucleotides align to TRBD1. The CDR3 is 14 amino acids. CDR1 SGHNT and CDR2 YYREEE come from the germline V gene (reference sequence). The junction had 5 bases not matched to a gene; V was cut back by 2 bases and J by 4 bases.

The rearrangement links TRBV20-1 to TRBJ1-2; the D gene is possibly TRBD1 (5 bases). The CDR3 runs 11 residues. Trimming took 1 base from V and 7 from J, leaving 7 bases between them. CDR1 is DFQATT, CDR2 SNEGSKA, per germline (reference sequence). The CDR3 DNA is TGCAGTGCTAGAGGGGGCGGTGGCTACACCTTC. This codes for CSARGGGGYTF.

The CDR3 coding sequence is TGTGCCAGCTCACCGGGACTAGCGGAGACCCAGTACTTC. Amino acid sequence: CASSPGLAETQYF. The chain employs TRBV18 and TRBJ2-5, with TRBD2 identical over 10 bases. J was trimmed by 5 bases and V by 3 bases; bases with no gene match: 0. This CDR3 has 13 amino acids. Per the germline V gene, CDR1 is KGHSH and CDR2 is LQKENI.

The CDR3 here is CASSKAVFGNTIYF. Here the CDR3 DNA reads TGTGCCAGCAGCAAGGCAGTCTTTGGAAACACCATATATTTT. The V gene is TRBV14, the J gene TRBJ1-3; D unclear. Germline CDR1 is SGHDN and CDR2 is FVKESK. The CDR3 contains 14 residues. V gave up 5 bases and J gave up 3 bases, with 11 bases separating them. The full variable domain, with the rest looked up from reference TRBV14 and TRBJ1-3, is EAGVTQFPSHSVIEKGQTVTLRCDPISGHDNLYWYRRVMGKEIKFLLHFVKESKQDESGMPNNRFLAERTGGTYSTLKVQPAELEDSGVYFCASSKAVFGNTIYFGEGSWLTVV.

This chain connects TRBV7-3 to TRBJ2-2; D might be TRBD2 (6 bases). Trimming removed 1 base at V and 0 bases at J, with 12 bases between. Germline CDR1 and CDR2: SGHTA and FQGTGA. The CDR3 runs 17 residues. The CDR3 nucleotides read TGTGCCAGCAGCTTAAGACCCAGCGGGCCGAACACCGGGGAGCTGTTTTTT. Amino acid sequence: CASSLRPSGPNTGELFF.

The CDR3 DNA follows: TGTGCCATCACCCCAGGGACAGGGGAAGGGGGCTACACCTTC. Protein product: CAITPGTGEGGYTF. This chain joins TRBV10-3 and TRBJ1-2; TRBD1 matches 10 bases. V dropped 7 bases and J dropped 8; count of bases not matched to a gene: 10. The V gene's germline CDR1 is ENHRY and CDR2 SYGVKD. CDR3 length: 14 residues.

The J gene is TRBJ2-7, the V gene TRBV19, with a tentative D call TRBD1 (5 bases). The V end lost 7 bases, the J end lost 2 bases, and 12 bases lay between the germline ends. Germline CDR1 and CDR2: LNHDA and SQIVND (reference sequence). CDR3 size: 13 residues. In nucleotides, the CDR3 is TGTGCCAGTAACGCAGGGTCTACCTACGAGCAGTACTTC. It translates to CASNAGSTYEQYF.

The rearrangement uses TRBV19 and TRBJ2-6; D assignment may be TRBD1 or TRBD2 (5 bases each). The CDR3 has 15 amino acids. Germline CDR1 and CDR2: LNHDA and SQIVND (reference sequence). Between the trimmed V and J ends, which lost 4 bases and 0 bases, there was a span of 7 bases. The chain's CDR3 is CASSTGGSGANVLTF. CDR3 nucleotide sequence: TGTGCCAGTAGTACTGGGGGCTCTGGGGCCAACGTCCTGACTTTC.

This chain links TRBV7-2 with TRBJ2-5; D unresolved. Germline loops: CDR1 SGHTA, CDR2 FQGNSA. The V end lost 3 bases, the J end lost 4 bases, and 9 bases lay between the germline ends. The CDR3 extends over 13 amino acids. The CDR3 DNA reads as TGTGCCAGCAGCTTGACCCTGCCAGAGACCCAGTACTTC. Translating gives CASSLTLPETQYF. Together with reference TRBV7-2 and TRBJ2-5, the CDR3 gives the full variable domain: GAGVSQSPSNKVTEKGKDVELRCDPISGHTALYWYRQSLGQGLEFLIYFQGNSAPDKSGLPSDRFSAERTGGSVSTLTIQRTQQEDSAVYLCASSLTLPETQYFGPGTRLLVL.

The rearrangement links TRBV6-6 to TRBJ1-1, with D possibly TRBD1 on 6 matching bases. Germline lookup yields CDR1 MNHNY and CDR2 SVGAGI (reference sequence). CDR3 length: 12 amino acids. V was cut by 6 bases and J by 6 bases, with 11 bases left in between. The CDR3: CASREGVSEAFF. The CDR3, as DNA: TGTGCCAGCAGGGAGGGGGTCTCTGAAGCTTTCTTT.

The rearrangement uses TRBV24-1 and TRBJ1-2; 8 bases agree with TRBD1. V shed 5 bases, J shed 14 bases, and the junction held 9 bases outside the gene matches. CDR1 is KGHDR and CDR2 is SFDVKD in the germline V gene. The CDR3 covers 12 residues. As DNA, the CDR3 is TGTGCCACCAGTGTTACACCAGGGGACAGGACCTTC. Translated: CATSVTPGDRTF.

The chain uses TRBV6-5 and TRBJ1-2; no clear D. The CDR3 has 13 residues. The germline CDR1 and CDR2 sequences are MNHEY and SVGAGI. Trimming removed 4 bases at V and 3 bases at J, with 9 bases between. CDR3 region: CASSLGRDYGYTF. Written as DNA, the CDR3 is TGTGCCAGCAGTTTGGGGAGGGACTATGGCTACACCTTC.

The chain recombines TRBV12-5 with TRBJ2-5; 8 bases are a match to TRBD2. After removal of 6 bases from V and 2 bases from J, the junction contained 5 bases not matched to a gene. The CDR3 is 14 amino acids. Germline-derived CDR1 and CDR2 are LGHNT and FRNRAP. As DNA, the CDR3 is TGTGCTAGTGGCTCGCGGGGGGTACAAGAGACCCAGTACTTC. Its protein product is CASGSRGVQETQYF. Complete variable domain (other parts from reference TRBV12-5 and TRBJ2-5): DARVTQTPRHKVTEMGQEVTMRCQPILGHNTVFWYRQTMMQGLELLAYFRNRAPLDDSGMPKDRFSAEMPDATLATLKIQPSEPRDSAVYFCASGSRGVQETQYFGPGTRLLVL.